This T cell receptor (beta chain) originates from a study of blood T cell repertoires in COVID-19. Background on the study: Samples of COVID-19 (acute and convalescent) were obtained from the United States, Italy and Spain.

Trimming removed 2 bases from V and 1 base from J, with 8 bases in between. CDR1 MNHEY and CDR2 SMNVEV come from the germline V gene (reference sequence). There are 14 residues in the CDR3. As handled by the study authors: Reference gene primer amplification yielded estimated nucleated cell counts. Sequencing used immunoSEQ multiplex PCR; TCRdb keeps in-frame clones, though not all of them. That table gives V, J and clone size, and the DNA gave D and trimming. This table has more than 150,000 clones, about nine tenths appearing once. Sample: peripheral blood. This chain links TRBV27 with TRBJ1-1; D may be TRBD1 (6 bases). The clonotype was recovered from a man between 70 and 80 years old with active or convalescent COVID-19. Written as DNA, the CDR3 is TGTGCCAGCAGTTTAAGAGGGGGGAACACTGAAGCTTTCTTT. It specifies CASSLRGGNTEAFF.